This T cell receptor (beta chain) originates from a study of cytomegalovirus exposure and HLA in healthy donors. The study, taken as a whole, reports: A few CMV-associated chains proved CMV antigen-specific in vitro. The study put under 200 TCR beta chains on its list as cytomegalovirus-associated. It was reportedly the case that the classifier diagnosed cytomegalovirus status with high specificity and sensitivity.

Using immunoSEQ multiplex PCR, the repertoire was profiled, and TCRdb retains in-frame clones only, with some absent. Among 150,000 to 200,000 clones listed, 91% were seen once. The CDR3 runs 14 residues. V lost 3 bases, J lost 5 bases, and 13 bases lay in between. The germline V gene has CDR1 SGHNT and CDR2 YENEEA. To note about this clone: Its target is not known.

This clonotype originated in a woman aged 18-30 years in good health and CMV-seropositive. J is TRBJ2-5 and V is TRBV11-3; possible D gene TRBD2, 6 bases. The sequenced sample was PBMCs. The CDR3 reads CASSLEGTGETQYF. CDR3 DNA: TGTGCCAGCAGCTTGGAGGGAACGGGGGAGACCCAGTACTTC. The whole variable domain, filled in from reference TRBV11-3 and TRBJ2-5, reads EAGVVQSPRYKIIEKKQPVAFWCNPISGHNTLYWYLQNLGQGPELLIRYENEEAVDDSQLPKDRFSAERLKGVDSTLKIQPAELGDSAVYLCASSLEGTGETQYFGPGTRLLVL.